The clone carrying this T cell receptor (beta chain) has more than one count but fewer than ten. V lost 3 bases to trimming and J lost 4 bases; unmatched junction nucleotides: 5. Germline CDR1 is SGDLS and CDR2 is YYNGEE. The CDR3 has 15 amino acids. As originally analysed: Amplified reference gene primers provided the basis for estimating nucleated cell counts. Clones were read by immunoSEQ multiplex PCR, and TCRdb kept only the in-frame ones, dropping some. The DNA was the basis for D and trimming; V, J and clone size are from that table. The data show a few hundred thousand clones, about 88% seen once. This sample stems from a study of blood T cell repertoires in COVID-19.

Sequenced sample: PBMCs or T cells enriched from blood (not recorded which). The sequence was collected from a woman younger than 30 who had recovered from COVID-19. The V call is TRBV9, the J call TRBJ1-1; 11 bases are a match to TRBD1. Here the CDR3 reads CASSALGTGGTEAFF. Written as DNA, the CDR3 is TGTGCCAGCAGCGCGCTGGGGACAGGGGGCACTGAAGCTTTCTTT.